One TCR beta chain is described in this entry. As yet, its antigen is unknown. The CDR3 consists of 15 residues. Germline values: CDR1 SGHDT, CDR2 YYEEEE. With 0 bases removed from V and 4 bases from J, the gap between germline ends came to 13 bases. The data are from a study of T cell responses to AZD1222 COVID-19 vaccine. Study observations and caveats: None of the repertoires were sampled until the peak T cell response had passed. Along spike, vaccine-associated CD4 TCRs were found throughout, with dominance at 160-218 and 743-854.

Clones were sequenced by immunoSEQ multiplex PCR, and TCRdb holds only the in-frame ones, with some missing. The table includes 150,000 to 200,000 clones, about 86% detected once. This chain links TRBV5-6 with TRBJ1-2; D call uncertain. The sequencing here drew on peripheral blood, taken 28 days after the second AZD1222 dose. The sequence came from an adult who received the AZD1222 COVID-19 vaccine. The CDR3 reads CASSLAGLVGYGYTF. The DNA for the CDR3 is TGTGCCAGCAGCTTGGCCGGGCTTGTTGGCTATGGCTACACCTTC. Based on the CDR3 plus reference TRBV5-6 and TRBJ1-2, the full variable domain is DAGVTQSPTHLIKTRGQQVTLRCSPKSGHDTVSWYQQALGQGPQFIFQYYEEEERQRGNFPDRFSGHQFPNYSSELNVNALLLGDSALYLCASSLAGLVGYGYTFGSGTRLTVV.